This T cell receptor beta chain was identified in a study of T cell changes during pregnancy in multiple sclerosis. The repertoire was sequenced with immunoSEQ multiplex PCR; TCRdb's copy has only in-frame clones and lacks some. The sample carries some 87,000 clones, around 92% recorded once. This clone appeared a single time. This CDR3 comprises 16 residues. CDR1 is SGHRS, CDR2 YFSETQ, per germline. After removal of 6 bases from V and 4 bases from J, the junction contained 12 bases not matched to a gene. This TCR was sampled from a female donor with multiple sclerosis, enrolled in a pregnancy study. V gene TRBV5-1 combines with J gene TRBJ2-1; TRBD1 aligns across 8 bases. The specimen comprised peripheral blood, sampled in the first trimester of pregnancy. This CDR3 is CASTLLGTGYYNEQFF. The CDR3, as DNA: TGCGCCAGCACCCTTCTAGGGACAGGATATTACAATGAGCAGTTCTTC.